The next 10 T cell receptor beta chains were all read from a single sample in a study of blood T cell repertoires in COVID-19. Data came from immunoSEQ multiplex PCR; TCRdb stores just in-frame clones and leaves some out. Among about 40,000 clones listed, roughly 77% were seen once. Sample: peripheral blood. The source of these receptors is a man older than 75 with active or convalescent COVID-19.

The rearrangement links TRBV29-1 to TRBJ1-2; 7 bases line up with TRBD1. Germline V lookup: CDR1 SQVTM, CDR2 ANQGSEA. CDR3 length: 12 residues. With V trimmed by 3 bases and J by 2 bases, 0 bases remained unmatched. The CDR3, as DNA: TGCAGCGTTGACAGGGGGAACTATGGCTACACCTTC. This codes for CSVDRGNYGYTF.

The chain couples TRBV15 to TRBJ2-7; 12 nucleotides line up with TRBD1. Germline-derived CDR1 and CDR2 are LNHNV and YYDKDF (reference sequence). The CDR3 contains 16 residues. V shed 0 bases and J 2 bases; nucleotides not matched to a gene: 2. The CDR3 nucleotides are TGTGCCACCAGCAGAGATGGGACAGGGGGCGCCTACGAGCAGTACTTC. Encoded protein: CATSRDGTGGAYEQYF.

This CDR3 reads CATSRSGVNTEAFF. CDR3 DNA: TGTGCCACCAGCAGATCAGGCGTGAACACTGAAGCTTTCTTT. The chain joins TRBV15 to TRBJ1-1; D is unclear. Germline V gene sequence: CDR1 LNHNV, CDR2 YYDKDF (reference sequence). V shed 2 bases and J shed 0 bases, with 7 bases lying between them. The CDR3 contains 14 residues.

V is TRBV5-6 and J is TRBJ2-3; D perhaps matches TRBD1 (5 bases). Per germline, CDR1 SGHDT and CDR2 YYEEEE. V gave up 2 bases and J gave up 5 bases, with 12 bases separating them. The CDR3 length is 14 residues. CDR3 sequence reads: CASSFIQGRDTQYF. The CDR3 region has the DNA TGTGCCAGCAGCTTTATTCAGGGTCGAGATACGCAGTATTTT.

The gene calls are TRBV5-6 and TRBJ2-3; 10 bases fit TRBD2. Germline CDR1 reads SGHDT; CDR2 reads YYEEEE. CDR3 length: 16 residues. V gave up 1 base and J gave up 5 bases; unmatched junction bases: 7. CDR3: CASSLLSGGAEDTQYF. DNA of the CDR3: TGTGCCAGCAGCTTGCTAAGCGGGGGGGCCGAAGATACGCAGTATTTT.

This chain uses TRBV5-1 with TRBJ2-1; no firm D call. The ends were cut back, 6 bases at V and 7 bases at J, with 17 bases in the middle. The CDR3 has 14 amino acids. CDR1 SGHRS and CDR2 YFSETQ come from the germline V gene. CDR3 bases: TGCGCCAGCACCATGAGTGTCGAGGTTAATGAGCAGTTCTTC. Protein sequence: CASTMSVEVNEQFF. The full variable domain, rest sourced from reference TRBV5-1 and TRBJ2-1, is KAGVTQTPRYLIKTRGQQVTLSCSPISGHRSVSWYQQTPGQGLQFLFEYFSETQRNKGNFPGRFSGRQFSNSRSEMNVSTLELGDSALYLCASTMSVEVNEQFFGPGTRLTVL.

CDR3 residues: CSVRGQQWGADTQYF. The CDR3 region has the DNA TGCAGCGTCCGAGGACAGCAATGGGGAGCAGATACGCAGTATTTT. The V and J genes are TRBV29-1 and TRBJ2-3; D is perhaps TRBD1 (6 bases). In germline, CDR1 is SQVTM, CDR2 ANQGSEA. The CDR3 is made up of 15 amino acids. The V gene lost 6 bases and the J gene lost 4 bases, with 20 bases spanning the gap.

The rearrangement joins TRBV19 to TRBJ1-5; tentatively, D is TRBD1 (6 bases). Germline V gene lookup returns CDR1 LNHDA and CDR2 SQIVND (reference sequence). Between the trimmed V and J ends, which lost 3 bases and 6 bases, there was a span of 15 bases. The CDR3 is 15 residues long. The CDR3 DNA sequence: TGTGCCAGTAGTATTTATACGACAGGAGGTCAGCCCCAGCATTTT. It encodes CASSIYTTGGQPQHF.

Concerning this clone itself: At one boundary the junction diverges from the germline segment, which might be a read error. V usage is TRBV28 and J usage is TRBJ1-1, with 10 bases identical to TRBD1. Germline CDR1 MDHEN, CDR2 SYDVKM. The CDR3 has 16 residues. CDR3 sequence reads: CASRFGTGAPRTEAFF. CDR3 bases: TGTGCCAGCCGTTTCGGGACAGGGGCTCCAAGAACTGAAGCTTTCTTT. Together with reference TRBV28 and TRBJ1-1, the CDR3 gives the full variable domain: DVKVTQSSRYLVKRTGEKVFLECVQDMDHENMFWYRQDPGLGLRLIYFSYDVKMKEKGDIPEGYSVSREKKERFSLILESASTNQTSMYLCASRFGTGAPRTEAFFGQGTRLTVV.

The table lists this clone with a count of one. The rearrangement uses TRBV18 and TRBJ2-5, with 12 bases fitting TRBD2. Trimming cost V 2 bases and J 6 bases; bases outside gene matches: 4. The CDR3 spans 15 residues. The germline CDR1 and CDR2 sequences are KGHSH and LQKENI. The CDR3 spells CASSPGTSGLKTQYF. The CDR3 nucleotides read TGTGCCAGCTCACCAGGGACTAGCGGGTTGAAGACCCAGTACTTC.